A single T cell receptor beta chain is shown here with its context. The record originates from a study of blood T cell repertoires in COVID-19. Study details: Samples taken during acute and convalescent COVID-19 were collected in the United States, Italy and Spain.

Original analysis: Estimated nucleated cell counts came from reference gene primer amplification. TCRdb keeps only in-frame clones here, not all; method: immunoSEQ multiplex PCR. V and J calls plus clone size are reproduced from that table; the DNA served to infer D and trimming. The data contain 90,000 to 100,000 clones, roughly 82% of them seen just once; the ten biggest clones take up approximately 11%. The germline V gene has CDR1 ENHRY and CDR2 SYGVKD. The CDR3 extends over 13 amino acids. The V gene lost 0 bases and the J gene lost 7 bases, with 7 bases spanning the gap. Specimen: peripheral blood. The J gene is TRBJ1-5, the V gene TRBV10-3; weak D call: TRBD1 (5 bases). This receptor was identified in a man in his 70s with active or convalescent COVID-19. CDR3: CAISESGGQPQHF. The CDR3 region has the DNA TGTGCCATCAGTGAGTCGGGGGGGCAGCCCCAGCATTTT.